This T cell receptor (delta chain) derives from a study of gamma-delta T cells after stem cell transplantation. Only a few counts were recorded for this clone. TCRdb re-called the RT-PCR reads through CATT. The sample has 1,100 to 1,500 delta-chain clones, approximately 14% seen once; the top ten hold approximately 54%. Trimming cost V 3 bases and J 0 bases; bases outside gene matches: 18. The CDR3 runs to 20 residues. CDR1 is GEAIGNYY, CDR2 EKD, per germline. This sequence was found in a human donor. It is not recorded whose cells these are; they may come from a transplant donor. The sample comprised gamma-delta T cells. This chain uses TRDV2 with TRDJ1; 10 bases match TRDD3. The CDR3 protein is CACDSVQAGGYFGDTDKLIF. As DNA, the CDR3 is TGTGCCTGTGACTCCGTCCAAGCTGGGGGATATTTCGGGGACACCGATAAACTCATCTTT.